This entry is about one T cell receptor beta chain. This entry comes from a study of patients and donors after allogeneic stem cell transplantation. Germline V lookup: CDR1 SGDLS, CDR2 YYNGEE. The CDR3 has 14 amino acids. J was trimmed by 6 bases and V by 0 bases; bases with no gene match: 2. MiXCR was run by TCRdb on the RT-PCR reads, yielding one entry per CDR3 protein. The sample lists roughly 230,000 distinct CDR3 sequences; 13% to 15% were seen once. This chain connects TRBV9 to TRBJ2-7, with 11 bases identical to TRBD2. What was sequenced was blood, either unsorted or a sorted T cell fraction (not recorded which). The TCR was taken from a human donor who was either an allogeneic HSCT recipient or a stem cell or donor lymphocyte infusion donor (not recorded which). It is not recorded whose cells these are; they may come from a transplant donor. CDR3 DNA sequence: TGTGCCAGCAGCGTAGGTGGGACTAGCGGCGAGCAGTACTTC. The encoded protein is CASSVGGTSGEQYF.